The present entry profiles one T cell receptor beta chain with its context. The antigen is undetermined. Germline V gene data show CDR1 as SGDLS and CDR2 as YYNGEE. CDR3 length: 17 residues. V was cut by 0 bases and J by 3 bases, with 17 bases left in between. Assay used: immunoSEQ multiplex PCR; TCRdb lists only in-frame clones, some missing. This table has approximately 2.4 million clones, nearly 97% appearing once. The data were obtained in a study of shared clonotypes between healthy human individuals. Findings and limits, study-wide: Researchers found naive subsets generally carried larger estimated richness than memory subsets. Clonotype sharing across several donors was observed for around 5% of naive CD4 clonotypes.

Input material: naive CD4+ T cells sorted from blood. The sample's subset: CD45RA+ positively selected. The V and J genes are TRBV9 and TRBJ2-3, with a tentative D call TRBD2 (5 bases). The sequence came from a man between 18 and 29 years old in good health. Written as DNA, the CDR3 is TGTGCCAGCAGCGTAGATGTTCGGGGTCAGATAACAGATACGCAGTATTTT. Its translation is CASSVDVRGQITDTQYF. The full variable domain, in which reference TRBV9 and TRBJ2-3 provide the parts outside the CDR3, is DSGVTQTPKHLITATGQRVTLRCSPRSGDLSVYWYQQSLDQGLQFLIQYYNGEERAKGNILERFSAQQFPDLHSELNLSSLELGDSALYFCASSVDVRGQITDTQYFGPGTRLTVL.